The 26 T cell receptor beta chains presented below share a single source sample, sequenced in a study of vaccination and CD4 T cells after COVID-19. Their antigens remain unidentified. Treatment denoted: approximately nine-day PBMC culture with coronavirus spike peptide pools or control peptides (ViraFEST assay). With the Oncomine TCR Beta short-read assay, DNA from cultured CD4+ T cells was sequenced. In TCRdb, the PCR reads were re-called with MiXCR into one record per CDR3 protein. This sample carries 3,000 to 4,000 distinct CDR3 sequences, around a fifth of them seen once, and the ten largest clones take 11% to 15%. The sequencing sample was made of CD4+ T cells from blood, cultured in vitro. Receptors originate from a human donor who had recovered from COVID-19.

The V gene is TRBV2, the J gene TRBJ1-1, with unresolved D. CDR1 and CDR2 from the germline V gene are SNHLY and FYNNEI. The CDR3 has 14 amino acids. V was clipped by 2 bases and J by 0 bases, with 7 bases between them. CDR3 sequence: CASSEFLVNTEAFF. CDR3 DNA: TGTGCCAGCAGTGAATTCTTGGTGAACACTGAAGCTTTCTTT.

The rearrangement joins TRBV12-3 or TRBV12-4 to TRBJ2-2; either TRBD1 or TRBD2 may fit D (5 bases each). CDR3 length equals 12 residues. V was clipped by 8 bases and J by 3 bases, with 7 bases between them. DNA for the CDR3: TGTGCCAGCGGGACGTACACCGGGGAGCTGTTTTTT. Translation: CASGTYTGELFF.

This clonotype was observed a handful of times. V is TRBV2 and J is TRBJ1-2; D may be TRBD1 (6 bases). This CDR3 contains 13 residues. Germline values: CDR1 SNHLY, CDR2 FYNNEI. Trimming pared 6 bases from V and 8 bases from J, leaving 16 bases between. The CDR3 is CASSLRGVGGYTF. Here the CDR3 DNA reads TGTGCCAGCAGCTTGAGGGGGGTCGGGGGCTACACCTTC. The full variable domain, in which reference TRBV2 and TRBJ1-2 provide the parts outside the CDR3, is EPEVTQTPSHQVTQMGQEVILRCVPISNHLYFYWYRQILGQKVEFLVSFYNNEISEKSEIFDDQFSVERPDGSNFTLKIRSTKLEDSAMYFCASSLRGVGGYTFGSGTRLTVV.

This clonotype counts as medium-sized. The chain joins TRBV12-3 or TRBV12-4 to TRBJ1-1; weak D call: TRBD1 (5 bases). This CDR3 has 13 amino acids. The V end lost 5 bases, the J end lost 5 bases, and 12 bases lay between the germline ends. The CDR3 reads CASSPSGRTEAFF. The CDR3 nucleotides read TGTGCCAGCAGTCCCTCAGGGAGGACTGAAGCTTTCTTT.

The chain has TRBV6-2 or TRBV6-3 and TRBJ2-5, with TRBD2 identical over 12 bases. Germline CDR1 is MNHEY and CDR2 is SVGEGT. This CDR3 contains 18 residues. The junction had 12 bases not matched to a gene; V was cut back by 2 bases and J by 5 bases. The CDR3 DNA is TGTGCCAGCAGTTACCCCCTCGCGACTAGCGGGGGTCTTGAGACCCAGTACTTC. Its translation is CASSYPLATSGGLETQYF.

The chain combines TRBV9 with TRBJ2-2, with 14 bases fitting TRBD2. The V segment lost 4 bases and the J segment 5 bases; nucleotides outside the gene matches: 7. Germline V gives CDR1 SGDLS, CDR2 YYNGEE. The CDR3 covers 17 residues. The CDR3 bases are TGTGCCAGCAGCCTCTTCGGGACTAGCGGGGGAACCGGGGAGCTGTTTTTT. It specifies CASSLFGTSGGTGELFF.

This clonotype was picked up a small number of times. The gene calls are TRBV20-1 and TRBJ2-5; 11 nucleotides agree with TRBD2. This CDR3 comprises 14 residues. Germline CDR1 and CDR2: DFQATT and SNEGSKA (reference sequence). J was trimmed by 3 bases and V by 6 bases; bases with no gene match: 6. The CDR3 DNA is TGCAGTGCCCGTAGCGGGGGGGCCGAAGAGACCCAGTACTTC. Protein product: CSARSGGAEETQYF.

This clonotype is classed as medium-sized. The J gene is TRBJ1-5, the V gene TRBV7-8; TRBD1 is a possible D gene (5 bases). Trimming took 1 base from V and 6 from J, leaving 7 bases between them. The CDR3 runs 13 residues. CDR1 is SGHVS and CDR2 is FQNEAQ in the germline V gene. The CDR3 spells CASSLVGGQPQHF. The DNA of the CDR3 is TGTGCCAGCAGCTTAGTGGGGGGTCAGCCCCAGCATTTT.

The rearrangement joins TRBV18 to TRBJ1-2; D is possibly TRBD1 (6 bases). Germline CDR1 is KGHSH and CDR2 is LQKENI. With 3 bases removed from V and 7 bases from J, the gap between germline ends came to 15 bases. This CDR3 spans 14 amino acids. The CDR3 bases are TGTGCCAGCTCACCGCCAGAACAGGGTCGTGGCTACACCTTC. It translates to CASSPPEQGRGYTF. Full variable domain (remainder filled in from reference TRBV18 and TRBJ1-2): NAGVMQNPRHLVRRRGQEARLRCSPMKGHSHVYWYRQLPEEGLKFMVYLQKENIIDESGMPKERFSAEFPKEGPSILRIQQVVRGDSAAYFCASSPPEQGRGYTFGSGTRLTVV.

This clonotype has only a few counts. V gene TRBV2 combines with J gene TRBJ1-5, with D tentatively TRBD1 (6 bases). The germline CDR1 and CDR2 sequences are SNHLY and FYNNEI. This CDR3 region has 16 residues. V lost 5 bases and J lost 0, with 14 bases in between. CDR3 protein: CASSPRDTYSNQPQHF. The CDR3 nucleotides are TGTGCCAGCAGTCCCCGGGACACCTATAGCAATCAGCCCCAGCATTTT.

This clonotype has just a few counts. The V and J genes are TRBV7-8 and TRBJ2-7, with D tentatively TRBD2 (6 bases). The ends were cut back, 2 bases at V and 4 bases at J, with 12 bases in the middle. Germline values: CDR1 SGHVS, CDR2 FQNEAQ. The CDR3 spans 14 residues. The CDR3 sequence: CASSLPPGGYEQYF. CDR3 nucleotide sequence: TGTGCCAGCAGCTTACCTCCCGGGGGATACGAGCAGTACTTC.

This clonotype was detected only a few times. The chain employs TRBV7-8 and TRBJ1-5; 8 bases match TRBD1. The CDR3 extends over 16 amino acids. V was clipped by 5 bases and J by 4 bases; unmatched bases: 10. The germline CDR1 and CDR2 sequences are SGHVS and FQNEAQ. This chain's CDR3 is CASSLWTGSTNQPQHF. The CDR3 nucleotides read TGTGCCAGCAGCCTGTGGACAGGGTCGACTAATCAGCCCCAGCATTTT.

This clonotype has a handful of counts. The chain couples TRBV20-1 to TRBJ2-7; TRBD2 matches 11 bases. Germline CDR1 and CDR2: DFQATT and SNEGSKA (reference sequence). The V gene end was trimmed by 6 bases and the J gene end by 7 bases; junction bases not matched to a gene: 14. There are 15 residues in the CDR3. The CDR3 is CSAIHSGGASGEQYF. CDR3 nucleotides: TGCAGTGCGATCCATAGCGGGGGGGCCTCGGGGGAGCAGTACTTC.

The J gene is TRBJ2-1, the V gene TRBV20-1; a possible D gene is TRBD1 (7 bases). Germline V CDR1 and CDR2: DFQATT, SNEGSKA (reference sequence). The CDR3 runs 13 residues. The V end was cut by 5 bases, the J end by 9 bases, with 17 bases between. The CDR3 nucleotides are TGCAGTGCTCGATCCCAGGGGGGCGGTGAGCAGTTCTTC. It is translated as CSARSQGGGEQFF.

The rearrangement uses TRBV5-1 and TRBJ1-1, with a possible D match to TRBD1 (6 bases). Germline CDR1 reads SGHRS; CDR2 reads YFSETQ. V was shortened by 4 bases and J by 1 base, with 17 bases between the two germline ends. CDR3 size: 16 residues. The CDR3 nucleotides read TGCGCCAGCAGCCTGGACAGCAGGTCCTGGAACACTGAAGCTTTCTTT. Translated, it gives CASSLDSRSWNTEAFF.

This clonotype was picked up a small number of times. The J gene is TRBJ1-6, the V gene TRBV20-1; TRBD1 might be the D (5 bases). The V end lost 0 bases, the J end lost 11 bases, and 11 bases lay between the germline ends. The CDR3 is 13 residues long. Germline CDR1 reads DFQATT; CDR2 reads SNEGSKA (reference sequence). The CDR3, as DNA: TGCAGTGCTAGAGAGACGGGGGATGCACCCCTCCACTTT. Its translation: CSARETGDAPLHF.

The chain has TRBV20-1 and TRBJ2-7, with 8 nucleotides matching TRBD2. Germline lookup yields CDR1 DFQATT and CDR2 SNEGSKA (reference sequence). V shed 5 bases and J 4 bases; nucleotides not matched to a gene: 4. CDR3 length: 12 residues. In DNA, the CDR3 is TGCAGTGCTTCGGGACTAGATTACGAGCAGTACTTC. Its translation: CSASGLDYEQYF.

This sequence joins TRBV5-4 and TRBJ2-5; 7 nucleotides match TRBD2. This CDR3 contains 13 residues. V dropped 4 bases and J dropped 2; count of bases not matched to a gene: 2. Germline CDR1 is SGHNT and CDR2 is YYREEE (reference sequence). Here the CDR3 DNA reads TGTGCCAGCAGCCGGGGACTACAAGAGACCCAGTACTTC. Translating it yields CASSRGLQETQYF.

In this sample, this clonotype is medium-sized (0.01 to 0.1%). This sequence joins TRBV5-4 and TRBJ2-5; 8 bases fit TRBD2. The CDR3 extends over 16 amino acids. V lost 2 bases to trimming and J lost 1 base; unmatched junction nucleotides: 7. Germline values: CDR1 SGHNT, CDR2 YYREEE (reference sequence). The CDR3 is CASSLGVLAVQETQYF. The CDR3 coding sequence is TGTGCCAGCAGCTTAGGGGTACTAGCGGTCCAAGAGACCCAGTACTTC.

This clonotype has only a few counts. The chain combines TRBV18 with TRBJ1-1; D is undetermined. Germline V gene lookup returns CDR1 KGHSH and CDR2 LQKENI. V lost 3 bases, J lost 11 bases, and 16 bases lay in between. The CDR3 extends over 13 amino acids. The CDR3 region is CASSPDLSRPAFF. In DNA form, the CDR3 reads TGTGCCAGCTCACCGGACCTTTCAAGGCCCGCTTTCTTT. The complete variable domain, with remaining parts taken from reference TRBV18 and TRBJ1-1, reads NAGVMQNPRHLVRRRGQEARLRCSPMKGHSHVYWYRQLPEEGLKFMVYLQKENIIDESGMPKERFSAEFPKEGPSILRIQQVVRGDSAAYFCASSPDLSRPAFFGQGTRLTVV.

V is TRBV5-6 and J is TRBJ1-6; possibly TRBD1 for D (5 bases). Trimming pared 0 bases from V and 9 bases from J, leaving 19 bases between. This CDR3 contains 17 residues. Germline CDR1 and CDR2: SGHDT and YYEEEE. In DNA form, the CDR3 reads TGTGCCAGCAGCTTGGAACTAATGCCAGGGCGAGGTTCACCCCTCCACTTT. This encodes CASSLELMPGRGSPLHF.

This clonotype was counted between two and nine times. This CDR3 reads CSARVGGRTEAFF. The CDR3 nucleotides are TGCAGTGCTAGAGTTGGGGGGCGCACTGAAGCTTTCTTT. This rearrangement joins TRBV20-1 to TRBJ1-1; possibly TRBD1 for D (6 bases). From germline, CDR1 is DFQATT and CDR2 SNEGSKA (reference sequence). This CDR3 is 13 amino acids long. Deletions cut 1 base from V and 4 bases from J, with 10 bases between.

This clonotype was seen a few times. CDR3 bases: TGTGCCAGCAGTCCCACAGGGGGTATCGCTGAAGCTTTCTTT. This encodes CASSPTGGIAEAFF. This sequence joins TRBV6-4 and TRBJ1-1, with 8 bases fitting TRBD1. Germline V gene lookup returns CDR1 MRHNA and CDR2 SNTAGT. CDR3 size: 14 residues. The trim removed 5 bases at V and 6 bases at J, leaving 8 bases unmatched.

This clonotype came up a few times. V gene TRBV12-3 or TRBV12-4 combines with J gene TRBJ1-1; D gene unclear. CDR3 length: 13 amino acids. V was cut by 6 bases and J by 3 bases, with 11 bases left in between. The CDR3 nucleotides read TGTGCCAGCAGCACCAGGAAATACACTGAAGCTTTCTTT. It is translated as CASSTRKYTEAFF.

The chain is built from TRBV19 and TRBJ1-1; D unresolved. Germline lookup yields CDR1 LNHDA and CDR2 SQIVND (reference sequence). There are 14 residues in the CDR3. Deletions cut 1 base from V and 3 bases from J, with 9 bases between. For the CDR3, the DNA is TGTGCCAGTAGTATAGCGAACGGGGACACTGAAGCTTTCTTT. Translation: CASSIANGDTEAFF. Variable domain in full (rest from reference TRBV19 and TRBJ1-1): DGGITQSPKYLFRKEGQNVTLSCEQNLNHDAMYWYRQDPGQGLRLIYYSQIVNDFQKGDIAEGYSVSREKKESFPLTVTSAQKNPTAFYLCASSIANGDTEAFFGQGTRLTVV.

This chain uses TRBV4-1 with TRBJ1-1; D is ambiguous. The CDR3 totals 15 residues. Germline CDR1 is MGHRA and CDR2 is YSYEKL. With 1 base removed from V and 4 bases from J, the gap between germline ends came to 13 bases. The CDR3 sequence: CASSQADMEFTEAFF. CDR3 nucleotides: TGCGCCAGCAGCCAAGCCGATATGGAATTCACTGAAGCTTTCTTT.